The present T cell receptor beta chain was sequenced within a study of tumor-infiltrating T cells and Merkel cell polyomavirus (TCRdb year 2017). Study-level background: CD8+ T cells specific for the Merkel cell polyomavirus KLL epitope were examined in Merkel cell carcinoma patients. Disease stage at presentation varied among the patients, and patient follow-up lasted a median of approximately 2.5 years, ranging from 1.1 to 6.0 years. Varied, non-standardized therapies, including chemotherapy, radiation and immunotherapies, were received by the patients. In 14 to 15 samples, KLL-tetramer-sorted cells taken from blood or tumor-infiltrating lymphocytes underwent TRB sequencing, as did some twelve matched whole-tumor samples. Most whole-tumor samples were obtained as 25-micron curls cut from formalin-fixed, paraffin-embedded tissue blocks. Of all the tumor samples in the study, one was a frozen nodal tumor digest and another was a flash-frozen core biopsy of a metastasis.

The library was prepared using the immunoSEQ multiplex PCR assay. Adaptive Biotechnologies (Seattle, WA) carried out the genomic DNA extraction, TRB sequencing and normalization. Processing in the source paper ran as follows. Clonality was calculated as one minus the Shannon entropy of productive TRB sequences, normalized by log2 of unique productive sequences. KLL-specific clonotypes in tumors were identified by matching TCRbeta CDR3 amino acid sequences to those from the tetramer-sorted sample of each patient. TCRdb provides this immuneACCESS table in a form limited to in-frame rearrangements. Some clones are lacking; in checked studies, under half of them reflect an unresolved V gene, and why the rest are absent is not known. V and J calls and clone size come straight from that table; D and trimming were deduced from the DNA. In all, the sample holds about 25,000 clones, and roughly 85% of those were seen once. The top ten constitute about 2.9% of the sample.

Robust positive staining for Merkel cell polyomavirus Large T antigen was observed by immunohistochemistry in the tumors of all patients. The study included about 11 Merkel cell carcinoma patients whose blood and/or cultured TIL contained robust KLL-tetramer+ populations exceeding 0.04% of CD8+ T cells. Every patient was Caucasian, and patient ages ranged from roughly 45 to 77 years, with a median of 65 years. Lymph node tumors were analyzed for patients with unknown primaries who presented with nodal disease, or when there was not enough primary tissue. Broader findings and caveats from the paper: More unique KLL-specific clonotypes in tumors (roughly 5-108 vs 0-3) was associated with a significant MCC-specific survival advantage (P = 0.0051). Significantly improved MCC-specific survival was associated with a higher intratumoral fraction of KLL-specific T cells (roughly 1.7-18% versus roughly 0-0.15%). The small sample size of the study (n of about 12 patients) is recognized as a limitation. KLL-specific TRB repertoires proved diverse and largely private: among hundreds of unique sequences, only one clonotype was public, and a couple of patients shared that clonotype. Because only a single viral epitope was studied, T cells directed against other Merkel cell polyomavirus epitopes were not captured.

From the cysteine up to the phenylalanine, the CDR3 has a length of 16 residues. Left in the record is the CDR3 DNA by itself, 48 bases read in frame from the first base. Here V drops 3 bases and J drops 4 bases, and the junction holds 6 bases not matched to any gene. Sequences LNHDA (CDR1) and SQIVND (CDR2) are obtained from the germline V gene (reference sequence). In the case of this clone: This clone's antigen is unknown. No per-base quality is available; no much larger clone lies one base away.

The chain links TRBV19 with TRBJ2-5, with 12 junctional bases fitting TRBD2. The receptor's source is a man aged 50-59 years with Merkel cell carcinoma. The sample was lymph node tissue. The nucleotides are TGTGCCAGTAGTATTCCCCTAGCGGGGGGGCCAGAGACCCAGTACTTC. Its translation is CASSIPLAGGPETQYF.